These T cell receptor beta chains were read from a single sample in a study of blood T cells in healthy people across ages. From the 5' RACE reads, TCRdb called clonotypes with MiXCR, one entry per CDR3 protein. Among about 1.8 million distinct CDR3 sequences, 49% were seen once, and the ten largest hold around 2.1%. Sequencing was carried out using blood. These receptors were collected from a woman in her thirties or forties in good health. Each CDR3 is given with its conserved first and last residue. D genes are given only for firm matches. A clone size is listed for some rows: how often the clone was seen (once, few, many), or a class if it is expanded.

clone size: .
D gene: .
J gene: TRBJ1-5
V gene: TRBV20-1
CDR3 DNA: TGCAGTGCTAGGAATGCCGGGGAGGAACAGCCCCAGCATTTT
CDR3 protein: CSARNAGEEQPQHF

clone size: few
D gene: TRBD1
J gene: TRBJ1-2
V gene: TRBV10-3
CDR3 DNA: TGTGCCATCAGCCGGGACAGGGGCCTCTATGGCTACACCTTC
CDR3 protein: CAISRDRGLYGYTF

clone size: .
D gene: TRBD2
J gene: TRBJ2-3
V gene: TRBV20-1
CDR3 DNA: TGCAGTGCGAGGCCCCTGCGGGGGACAGATACGCAGTATTTT
CDR3 protein: CSARPLRGTDTQYF

clone size: .
D gene: TRBD1
J gene: TRBJ1-2
V gene: TRBV7-9
CDR3 DNA: TGTGCCAGCAGCGCAGGGGGCGCCTGTGGCTACACCTTC
CDR3 protein: CASSAGGACGYTF

clone size: .
D gene: .
J gene: TRBJ1-4
V gene: TRBV7-9
CDR3 DNA: TGTGCCAGCAGCAGTGGGACCACTGCAACTAATGAAAAACTGTTTTTT
CDR3 protein: CASSSGTTATNEKLFF

clone size: .
D gene: .
J gene: TRBJ1-2
V gene: TRBV28
CDR3 DNA: TGTACCAGCAGGGATCTTGGCCCCAACTATGGCTACACCTTC
CDR3 protein: CTSRDLGPNYGYTF

clone size: .
D gene: TRBD2
J gene: TRBJ2-5
V gene: TRBV7-2
CDR3 DNA: TGTGCCAGCAGCTCAGCTAGCGGGCGCCAAGAGACCCAGTACTTC
CDR3 protein: CASSSASGRQETQYF

clone size: .
D gene: .
J gene: TRBJ2-5
V gene: TRBV12-3/TRBV12-4
CDR3 DNA: TGTGCCTGCAGTCCGGCCAAAGAGACCCAGTACTTC
CDR3 protein: CACSPAKETQYF

clone size: few
D gene: TRBD2
J gene: TRBJ2-1
V gene: TRBV29-1
CDR3 DNA: TGCAGCCACAGCGGGGGACTAGCGGGGGGGGGCGGTGAGCAGTTCTTC
CDR3 protein: CSHSGGLAGGGGEQFF

clone size: .
D gene: .
J gene: TRBJ1-2
V gene: TRBV6-5
CDR3 DNA: TGTGCCAGCAGTTCGACGAACCTAGTCTATGGCTACACCTTC
CDR3 protein: CASSSTNLVYGYTF

clone size: .
D gene: .
J gene: TRBJ2-3
V gene: TRBV5-6
CDR3 DNA: TGTGCCAGCAGCTTACCCCGAGCAGATACGCAGTATTTT
CDR3 protein: CASSLPRADTQYF

clone size: .
D gene: TRBD1
J gene: TRBJ1-5
V gene: TRBV7-2
CDR3 DNA: TGTGCCAGCAGCCGTAGGGGGGACAGGGGCAATCAGCCCCAGCATTTT
CDR3 protein: CASSRRGDRGNQPQHF

clone size: .
D gene: .
J gene: TRBJ1-5
V gene: TRBV20-1
CDR3 DNA: TGCAGTGCTCTGGATCAGGGGAGTCAGCCCCAGCATTTT
CDR3 protein: CSALDQGSQPQHF

clone size: .
D gene: .
J gene: TRBJ1-2
V gene: TRBV12-3/TRBV12-4
CDR3 DNA: TGTGCCAGCAGACCACAGGTGGCTTTCTATGGCTACACCTTC
CDR3 protein: CASRPQVAFYGYTF

clone size: few
D gene: TRBD1
J gene: TRBJ2-1
V gene: TRBV28
CDR3 DNA: TGTGCCAGCAGTTCCGGGGGACAGGGTGACAATGAGCAGTTCTTC
CDR3 protein: CASSSGGQGDNEQFF

clone size: .
D gene: .
J gene: TRBJ1-2
V gene: TRBV12-3/TRBV12-4
CDR3 DNA: TGTGCCAGCAGTTTCCGGGGGGGGTCCGGGCTCTACGGCTACACCTTC
CDR3 protein: CASSFRGGSGLYGYTF

clone size: once
D gene: .
J gene: TRBJ1-1
V gene: TRBV20-1
CDR3 DNA: TGCAGTGCTAGAGAGGCGGGGTACACTGAAGCTTTCTTT
CDR3 protein: CSAREAGYTEAFF

clone size: .
D gene: TRBD1
J gene: TRBJ1-2
V gene: TRBV27
CDR3 DNA: TGTGCCAGCAGTCTGACAGGGGGCGTACAACTCACTAACTATGGCTACACCTTC
CDR3 protein: CASSLTGGVQLTNYGYTF

clone size: .
D gene: TRBD1
J gene: TRBJ2-2
V gene: TRBV24-1
CDR3 DNA: TGTGCCACCAAAGGGGGCCGGACCGGGGAGCTGTTTTTT
CDR3 protein: CATKGGRTGELFF

clone size: many
D gene: .
J gene: TRBJ2-3
V gene: TRBV12-3/TRBV12-4
CDR3 DNA: TGTGCCAGCAGCTTTGGGGCAGATACGCAGTATTTT
CDR3 protein: CASSFGADTQYF

clone size: .
D gene: .
J gene: TRBJ1-2
V gene: TRBV5-1
CDR3 DNA: TGCGCCAGCAGCTCGCAGCCCGGGGACTATGGCTACACCTTC
CDR3 protein: CASSSQPGDYGYTF

clone size: .
D gene: .
J gene: TRBJ1-2
V gene: TRBV7-9
CDR3 DNA: TGTGCCAGCAGCTTATCCGGACAGATAATAGGAAGGGGCTACACCTTC
CDR3 protein: CASSLSGQIIGRGYTF

clone size: .
D gene: .
J gene: TRBJ2-1
V gene: TRBV9
CDR3 DNA: TGTGCCAGCAGCGTAGATGGTAGGAGCTACAATGAGCAGTTCTTC
CDR3 protein: CASSVDGRSYNEQFF

clone size: .
D gene: .
J gene: TRBJ2-5
V gene: TRBV28
CDR3 DNA: TGTGCCAGCAGTTTGGAAACTTCAGGGTTGCGAGAGACCCAGTACTTC
CDR3 protein: CASSLETSGLRETQYF

clone size: few
D gene: .
J gene: TRBJ2-5
V gene: TRBV12-3/TRBV12-4
CDR3 DNA: TGTGCCAGCAGCCAACGACTACTCCAAGAGACCCAGTACTTC
CDR3 protein: CASSQRLLQETQYF

clone size: .
D gene: .
J gene: TRBJ2-5
V gene: TRBV12-5
CDR3 DNA: TGTGCTAGTGGTTTGAATGGAGGGGAGACCCAGTACTTC
CDR3 protein: CASGLNGGETQYF

clone size: few
D gene: .
J gene: TRBJ2-7
V gene: TRBV20-1
CDR3 DNA: TGCAGTGCTAGGTATAGGCCGGAGCAGTACTTC
CDR3 protein: CSARYRPEQYF

clone size: few
D gene: TRBD1
J gene: TRBJ2-7
V gene: TRBV12-3/TRBV12-4
CDR3 DNA: TGTGCCAGCAGTTTTGCGGGACAGGGAACCGAGCAGTACTTC
CDR3 protein: CASSFAGQGTEQYF

clone size: .
D gene: .
J gene: TRBJ1-5
V gene: TRBV7-2
CDR3 DNA: TGTGCCAGCAGCTTAATGGACAGCAATCAGCCCCAGCATTTT
CDR3 protein: CASSLMDSNQPQHF

clone size: .
D gene: TRBD1
J gene: TRBJ1-6
V gene: TRBV7-9
CDR3 DNA: TGTGCCAGCAGCCTTCAGGGGGGGACAAGGATTAATTCACCCCTCCACTTT
CDR3 protein: CASSLQGGTRINSPLHF

clone size: few
D gene: .
J gene: TRBJ1-2
V gene: TRBV7-2
CDR3 DNA: TGTGCCAGCAGCTTAGCCCTGGGAGGGGTTGCCTATGGCTACACCTTC
CDR3 protein: CASSLALGGVAYGYTF

clone size: .
D gene: TRBD1
J gene: TRBJ1-2
V gene: TRBV6-2/TRBV6-3
CDR3 DNA: TGTGCCAGCAGTTACGACAGGGGGCTTGGCTACACCTTC
CDR3 protein: CASSYDRGLGYTF

clone size: .
D gene: TRBD1
J gene: TRBJ2-5
V gene: TRBV6-2/TRBV6-3
CDR3 DNA: TGTGCCAGCAGTTACCTAACGGGGACAGGAAAATTGCAAGAGACCCAGTACTTC
CDR3 protein: CASSYLTGTGKLQETQYF

clone size: .
D gene: .
J gene: TRBJ1-2
V gene: TRBV5-1
CDR3 DNA: TGCGCCAGCAGCTTGGCCTTGGGCAGCGGCGGCTACACCTTC
CDR3 protein: CASSLALGSGGYTF

clone size: few
D gene: .
J gene: TRBJ2-1
V gene: TRBV28
CDR3 DNA: TGTGCCAGCAGTTCATCAACAGGGATCCATGAGCAGTTCTTC
CDR3 protein: CASSSSTGIHEQFF

clone size: .
D gene: TRBD1
J gene: TRBJ2-5
V gene: TRBV5-1
CDR3 DNA: TGCGCCAGCAACATATCCGGGACAGGGGGCCTGGAGGCCCAGTACTTC
CDR3 protein: CASNISGTGGLEAQYF

clone size: .
D gene: TRBD1
J gene: TRBJ2-1
V gene: TRBV4-3
CDR3 DNA: TGCGCCAGCAGCCAAGAACGGGACAGAGACAATGAGCAGTTCTTC
CDR3 protein: CASSQERDRDNEQFF

clone size: .
D gene: .
J gene: TRBJ2-3
V gene: TRBV7-2
CDR3 DNA: TGTGCCAGCAGCTTATTCAAAAACACAGATACGCAGTATTTT
CDR3 protein: CASSLFKNTDTQYF

clone size: few
D gene: .
J gene: TRBJ2-3
V gene: TRBV15
CDR3 DNA: TGTGCCACCAGCGTATGGACCGCTAGCACAGATACGCAGTATTTT
CDR3 protein: CATSVWTASTDTQYF

clone size: .
D gene: TRBD1
J gene: TRBJ2-4
V gene: TRBV28
CDR3 DNA: TGTGCCAGCGCCGACCTGGGACAGGGGAAAGGGACGGCAAAAAACATTCAGTACTTC
CDR3 protein: CASADLGQGKGTAKNIQYF

clone size: few
D gene: TRBD2
J gene: TRBJ2-5
V gene: TRBV7-2
CDR3 DNA: TGTGCCAGCAGCTTAGTCGGACTAGAGGGGACCCAGTACTTC
CDR3 protein: CASSLVGLEGTQYF

clone size: .
D gene: .
J gene: TRBJ2-5
V gene: TRBV5-6
CDR3 DNA: TGTGCCAGCAGCTTGGCGCAGGGTCAAGGGTACCAAGAGACCCAGTACTTC
CDR3 protein: CASSLAQGQGYQETQYF

clone size: .
D gene: .
J gene: TRBJ1-6
V gene: TRBV14
CDR3 DNA: TGTGCCAGCAGCCAAGATCTAGGGCATTCACCCCTCCACTTT
CDR3 protein: CASSQDLGHSPLHF

clone size: .
D gene: .
J gene: TRBJ1-2
V gene: TRBV7-9
CDR3 DNA: TGTGCCAGCAGCCGCGAGGACGGGACTAACTATGGCTACACCTTC
CDR3 protein: CASSREDGTNYGYTF

clone size: .
D gene: .
J gene: TRBJ1-2
V gene: TRBV4-3
CDR3 DNA: TGCGCCAGCAGCCACGGGCGGAACTATGGCTACACCTTC
CDR3 protein: CASSHGRNYGYTF

clone size: few
D gene: .
J gene: TRBJ1-1
V gene: TRBV7-2
CDR3 DNA: TGTGCCAGCAGCTTCTCAGGGGTGTCGAACACTGAAGCTTTCTTT
CDR3 protein: CASSFSGVSNTEAFF

clone size: .
D gene: TRBD2
J gene: TRBJ2-5
V gene: TRBV28
CDR3 DNA: TGTGCCAGCAGCGATACTAGCGGAGAGACCCAGTACTTC
CDR3 protein: CASSDTSGETQYF

clone size: .
D gene: .
J gene: TRBJ1-2
V gene: TRBV5-1
CDR3 DNA: TGCGCCAGCAGCTCGGGAGGATTCGCTAACTATGGCTACACCTTC
CDR3 protein: CASSSGGFANYGYTF

clone size: .
D gene: TRBD1
J gene: TRBJ1-2
V gene: TRBV5-1
CDR3 DNA: TGCGCCAGCAGCTTGTATCGACAGGGGTGGGGCGACTATGGCTACACCTTC
CDR3 protein: CASSLYRQGWGDYGYTF

clone size: .
D gene: TRBD2
J gene: TRBJ2-5
V gene: TRBV4-2
CDR3 DNA: TGTGCCAGCAGCCAAGGACTAGCGGAAGAGACCCGGTACTTC
CDR3 protein: CASSQGLAEETRYF

clone size: .
D gene: .
J gene: TRBJ1-5
V gene: TRBV27
CDR3 DNA: TGTGCCAGCAGTTTGGATGGGGACGGTCAGCCCCAGCATTTT
CDR3 protein: CASSLDGDGQPQHF

clone size: few
D gene: .
J gene: TRBJ2-7
V gene: TRBV5-5
CDR3 DNA: TGTGCCAGCACCGTCGTACCGGACAGTATATACGAGCAGTACTTC
CDR3 protein: CASTVVPDSIYEQYF